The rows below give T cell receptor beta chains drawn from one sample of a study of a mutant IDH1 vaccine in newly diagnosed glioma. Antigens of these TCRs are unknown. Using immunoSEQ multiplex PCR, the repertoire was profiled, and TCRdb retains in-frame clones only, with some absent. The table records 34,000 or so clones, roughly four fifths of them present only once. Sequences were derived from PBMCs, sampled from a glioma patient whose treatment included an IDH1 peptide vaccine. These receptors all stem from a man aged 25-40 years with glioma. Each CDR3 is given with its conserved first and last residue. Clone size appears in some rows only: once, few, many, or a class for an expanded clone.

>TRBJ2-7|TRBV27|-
CASSFGGRSSYEQYF
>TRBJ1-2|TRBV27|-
CASSLRQGGYGYTF
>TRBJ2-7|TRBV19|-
CASSSAHSSYEQYF
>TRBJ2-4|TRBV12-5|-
CASGLVRSGRAGGDIQYF
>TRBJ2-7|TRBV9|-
CASSVGEENSSDYEQYF
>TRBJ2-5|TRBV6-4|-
CASTTQYF
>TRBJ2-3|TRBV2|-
CATKATSGNTDTQYF
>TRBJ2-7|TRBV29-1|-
CSVGSYEQYF
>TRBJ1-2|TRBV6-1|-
CASSDVNRGGYTF
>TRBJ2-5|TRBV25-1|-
CASTSSGPQETQYF
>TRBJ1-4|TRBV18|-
CASSPDEKLFF
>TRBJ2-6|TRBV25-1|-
CASSGTEGANVLTF
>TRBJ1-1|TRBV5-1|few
CASSPGLSWDTEAFF
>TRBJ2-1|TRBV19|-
CASTVGGVDNEQFF